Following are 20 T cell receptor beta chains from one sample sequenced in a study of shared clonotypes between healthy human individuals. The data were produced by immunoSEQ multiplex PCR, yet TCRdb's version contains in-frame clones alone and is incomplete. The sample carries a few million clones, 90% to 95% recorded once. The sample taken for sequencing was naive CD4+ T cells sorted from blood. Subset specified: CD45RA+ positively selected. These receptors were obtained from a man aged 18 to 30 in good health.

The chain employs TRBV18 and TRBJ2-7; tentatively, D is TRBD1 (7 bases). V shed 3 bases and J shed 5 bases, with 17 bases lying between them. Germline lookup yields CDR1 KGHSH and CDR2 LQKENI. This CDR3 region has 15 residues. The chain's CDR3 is CASSPRRRGDDEQYF. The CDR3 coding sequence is TGTGCCAGCTCACCCCGGCGCAGGGGGGACGACGAGCAGTACTTC.

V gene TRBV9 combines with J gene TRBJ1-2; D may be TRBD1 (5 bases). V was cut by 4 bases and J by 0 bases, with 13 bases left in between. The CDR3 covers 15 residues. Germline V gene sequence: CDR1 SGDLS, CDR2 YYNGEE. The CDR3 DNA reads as TGTGCCAGCAGCTCCGGGACCGAAGCTAACTATGGCTACACCTTC. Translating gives CASSSGTEANYGYTF.

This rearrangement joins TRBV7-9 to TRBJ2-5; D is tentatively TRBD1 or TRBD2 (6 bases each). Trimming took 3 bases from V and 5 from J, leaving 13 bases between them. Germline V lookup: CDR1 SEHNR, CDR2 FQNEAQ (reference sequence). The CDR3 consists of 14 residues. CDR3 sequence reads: CASSLQRGAETQYF. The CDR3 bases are TGTGCCAGCAGCTTGCAGAGGGGGGCTGAGACCCAGTACTTC.

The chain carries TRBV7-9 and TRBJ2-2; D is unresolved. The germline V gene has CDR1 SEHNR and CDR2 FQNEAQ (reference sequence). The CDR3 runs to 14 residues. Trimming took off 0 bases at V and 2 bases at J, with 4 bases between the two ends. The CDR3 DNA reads TGTGCCAGCAGCTTAGCCAGAAACACCGGGGAGCTGTTTTTT. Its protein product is CASSLARNTGELFF.

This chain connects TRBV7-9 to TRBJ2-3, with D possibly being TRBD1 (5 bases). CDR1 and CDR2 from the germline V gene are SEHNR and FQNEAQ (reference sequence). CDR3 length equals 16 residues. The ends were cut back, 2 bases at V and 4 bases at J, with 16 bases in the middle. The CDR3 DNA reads TGTGCCAGCAGCTTATCAGGGCTAGTAATGCCAGATACGCAGTATTTT. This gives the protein CASSLSGLVMPDTQYF.

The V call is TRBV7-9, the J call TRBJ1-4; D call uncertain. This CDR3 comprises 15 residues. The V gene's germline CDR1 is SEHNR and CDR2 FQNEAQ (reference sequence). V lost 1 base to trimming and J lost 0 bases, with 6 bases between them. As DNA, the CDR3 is TGTGCCAGCAGCTTAGACCGAACAACTAATGAAAAACTGTTTTTT. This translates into CASSLDRTTNEKLFF. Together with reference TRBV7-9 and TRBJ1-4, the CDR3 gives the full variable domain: DTGVSQNPRHKITKRGQNVTFRCDPISEHNRLYWYRQTLGQGPEFLTYFQNEAQLEKSRLLSDRFSAERPKGSFSTLEIQRTEQGDSAMYLCASSLDRTTNEKLFFGSGTQLSVL.

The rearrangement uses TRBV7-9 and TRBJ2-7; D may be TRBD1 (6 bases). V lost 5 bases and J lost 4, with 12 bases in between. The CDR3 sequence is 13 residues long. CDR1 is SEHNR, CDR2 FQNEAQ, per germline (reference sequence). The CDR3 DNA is TGTGCCAGCAGCAAAGCGGACAGTTACGAGCAGTACTTC. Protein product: CASSKADSYEQYF.

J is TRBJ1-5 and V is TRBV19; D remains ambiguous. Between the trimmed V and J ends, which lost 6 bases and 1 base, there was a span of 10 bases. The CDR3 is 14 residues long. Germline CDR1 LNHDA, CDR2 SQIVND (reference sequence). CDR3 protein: CASRSWESNQPQHF. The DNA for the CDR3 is TGTGCCAGTAGGAGTTGGGAAAGCAATCAGCCCCAGCATTTT.

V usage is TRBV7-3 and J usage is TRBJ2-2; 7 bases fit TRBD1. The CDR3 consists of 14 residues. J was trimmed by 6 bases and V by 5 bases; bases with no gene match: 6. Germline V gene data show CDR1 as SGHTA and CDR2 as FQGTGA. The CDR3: CASSQNRGPGELFF. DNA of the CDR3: TGTGCCAGCAGCCAGAACAGGGGCCCCGGGGAGCTGTTTTTT.

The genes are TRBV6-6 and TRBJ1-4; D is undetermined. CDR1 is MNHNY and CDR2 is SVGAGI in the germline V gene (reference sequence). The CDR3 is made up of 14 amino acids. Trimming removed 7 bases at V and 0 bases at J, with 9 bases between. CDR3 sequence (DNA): TGTGCCAGCACACCGATGGCAACTAATGAAAAACTGTTTTTT. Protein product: CASTPMATNEKLFF.

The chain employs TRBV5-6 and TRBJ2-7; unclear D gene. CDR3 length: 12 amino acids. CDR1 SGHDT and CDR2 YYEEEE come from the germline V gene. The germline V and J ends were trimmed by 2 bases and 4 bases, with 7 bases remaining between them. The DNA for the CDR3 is TGTGCCAGCAGCTTAACCCAGTACGAGCAGTACTTC. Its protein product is CASSLTQYEQYF.

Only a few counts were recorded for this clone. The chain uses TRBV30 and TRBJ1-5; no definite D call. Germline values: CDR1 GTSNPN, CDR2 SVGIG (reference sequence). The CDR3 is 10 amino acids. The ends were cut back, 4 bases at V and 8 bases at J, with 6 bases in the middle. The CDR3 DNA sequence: TGTGCCTGGACGGGAGAGCCCCAGCATTTT. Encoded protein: CAWTGEPQHF.

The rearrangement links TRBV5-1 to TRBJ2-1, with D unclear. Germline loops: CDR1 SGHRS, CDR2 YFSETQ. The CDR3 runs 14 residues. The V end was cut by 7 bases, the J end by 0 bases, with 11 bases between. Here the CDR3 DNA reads TGCGCCAGCCAACTTGTCAGCTCCTACAATGAGCAGTTCTTC. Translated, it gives CASQLVSSYNEQFF.

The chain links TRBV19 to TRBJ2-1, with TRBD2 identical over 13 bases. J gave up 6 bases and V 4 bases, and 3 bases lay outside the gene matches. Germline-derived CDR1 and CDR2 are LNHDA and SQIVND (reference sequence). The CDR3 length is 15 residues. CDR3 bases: TGTGCCAGTAGTAATGGGACTAGCGGGGTCAATGAGCAGTTCTTC. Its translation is CASSNGTSGVNEQFF.

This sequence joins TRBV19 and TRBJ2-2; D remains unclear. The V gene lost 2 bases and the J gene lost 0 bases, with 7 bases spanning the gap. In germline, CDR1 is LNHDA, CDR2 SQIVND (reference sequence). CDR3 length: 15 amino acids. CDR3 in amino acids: CASSIRQSNTGELFF. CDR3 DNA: TGTGCCAGTAGTATACGCCAGTCGAACACCGGGGAGCTGTTTTTT.

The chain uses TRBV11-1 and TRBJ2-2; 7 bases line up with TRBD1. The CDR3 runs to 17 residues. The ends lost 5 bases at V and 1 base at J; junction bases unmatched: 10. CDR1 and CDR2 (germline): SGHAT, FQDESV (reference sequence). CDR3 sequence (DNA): TGTGCCAGCAGCGCTACCGACAGGGTTAGGAACACCGGGGAGCTGTTTTTT. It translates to CASSATDRVRNTGELFF.

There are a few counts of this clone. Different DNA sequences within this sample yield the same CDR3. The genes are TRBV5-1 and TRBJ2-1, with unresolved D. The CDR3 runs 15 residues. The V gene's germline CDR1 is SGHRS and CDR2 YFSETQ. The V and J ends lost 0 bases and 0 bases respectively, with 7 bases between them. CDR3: CASSLVQRSYNEQFF. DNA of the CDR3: TGCGCCAGCAGCTTGGTTCAGCGCTCCTACAATGAGCAGTTCTTC. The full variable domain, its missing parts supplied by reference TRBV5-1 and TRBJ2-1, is KAGVTQTPRYLIKTRGQQVTLSCSPISGHRSVSWYQQTPGQGLQFLFEYFSETQRNKGNFPGRFSGRQFSNSRSEMNVSTLELGDSALYLCASSLVQRSYNEQFFGPGTRLTVL.

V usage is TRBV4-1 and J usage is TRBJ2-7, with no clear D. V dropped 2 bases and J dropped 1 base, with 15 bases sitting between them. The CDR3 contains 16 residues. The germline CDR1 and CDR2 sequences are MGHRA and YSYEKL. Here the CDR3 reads CASSQSGKASSYEQYF. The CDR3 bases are TGCGCCAGCAGCCAATCTGGCAAGGCATCGTCCTACGAGCAGTACTTC.

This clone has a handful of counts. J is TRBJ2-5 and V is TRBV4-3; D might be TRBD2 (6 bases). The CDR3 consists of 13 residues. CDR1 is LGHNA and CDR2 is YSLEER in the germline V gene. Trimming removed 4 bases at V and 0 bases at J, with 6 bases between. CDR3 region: CASSRDYQETQYF. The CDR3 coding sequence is TGCGCCAGCAGCCGGGACTACCAAGAGACCCAGTACTTC.

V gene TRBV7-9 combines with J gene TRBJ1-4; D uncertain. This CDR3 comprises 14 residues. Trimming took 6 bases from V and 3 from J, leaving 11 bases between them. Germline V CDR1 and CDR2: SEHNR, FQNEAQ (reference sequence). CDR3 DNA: TGTGCCAGCAGTACGGGGTCCTCTAATGAAAAACTGTTTTTT. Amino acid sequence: CASSTGSSNEKLFF.